This TCR beta chain originates from a study of blood T cell repertoires in COVID-19 (dated by TCRdb to between 2020 and 2021). Study-wide context: Samples covering the acute and convalescent phases of COVID-19 were provided by collaborators in the United States, Italy and Spain. The prospective study material was composed of cDNA or gDNA derived from T cells, B-cell-depleted T cells, or PBMCs. The samples were drawn from two sources: the first 160 participants of the ongoing ImmuneRACE study, and approximately 1,300 subjects contributed by 6 global collaborators. Nearly every sample came with metadata listing a de-identified subject ID, COVID-19 status, age in years and sex. Where available, HLA class I and class II types were taken from metadata supplied by the sample provider and were not determined by assay-based typing. Subjects who had been exposed to COVID-19, were actively infected with it, or had recovered from it provided the deeply sampled blood TCRbeta repertoires that made up the dataset. The repertoires were released in a freely available public database intended as a resource for research on the immune response to SARS-CoV-2. The investigation overall reported the following: The quantity of clinical and demographic metadata differed by source and by participant and was supplied without curation.

As concerns this clone: No cognate antigen has been identified for it. Base qualities are missing; no much larger clone stands one base away.

TCRbeta CDR3 regions were amplified from genomic DNA by means of the immunoSEQ Assay, a bias-controlled multiplex PCR. On the study's bioinformatics: Within the assay, amplification of reference gene primers was used to estimate how many nucleated cells each sample contained. Sequence reads were collapsed and filtered to measure the absolute abundance of every unique TCRbeta CDR3 rearrangement. For each sample, productive Simpson clonality was calculated by taking the square root of Simpson's diversity index across productive rearrangements. TCRdb retrieved this table from immuneACCESS and kept in-frame rearrangements only. Not all clones are present; in checked studies, unresolved V genes account for under half, and no reason is known for the remainder. D and trimming come from the DNA, and the V and J calls and clone size come from that table. This sample is represented by hundreds of thousands of clones; around 80% of them were singletons. The ten top clones hold 27% of the sample.

Whole blood was collected in K2EDTA tubes by collaborating institutions according to the institutions' own protocols. For TCRbeta analysis, collaborators shipped samples in one of three forms: frozen whole blood, isolated PBMCs, or DNA extracted from either of those sample types. Sequencing was performed on peripheral blood. This receptor was obtained from a man between 40 and 49 years old with acute or convalescent COVID-19.

In nucleotide form, the sequence is TGTGCCAGCAGCTTGGGACTAGCTTCAGGTCGAGAGCAGTTCTTC. It codes for CASSLGLASGREQFF. This sequence uses TRBV5-5 and TRBJ2-1; 7 bases in the middle match TRBD2. For CDR1 and CDR2, the germline V gene (reference sequence) lists SGHKS and YYEKEE. Trimming leaves V shorter by 0 bases and J shorter by 10 bases, with the junction holding 10 bases beyond the gene matches. The cysteine opens and the phenylalanine closes a CDR3 of 15 amino acids. The DNA shown is the 45-base CDR3, in frame from base 1.